This T cell receptor beta chain was recorded in a study of regulatory T cells in long-lasting Graves disease. Assembly of TCR beta libraries relied on iRepertoire HTBI primers together with Arm-PCR of CDR3 regions. TCRdb reprocessed the multiplex PCR reads with MiXCR, giving one entry per CDR3 protein. Of approximately 400,000 distinct CDR3 sequences in the sample, 15% are singletons; the top ten hold about 7.6%. On this clonotype: Because it lacks the conserved phenylalanine or tryptophan at the end, this CDR3 is likely a read error.

Time point defined: newly diagnosed GD, antithyroid drugs for less than 3 months. The TCR library was made from RNA extracted from PBMCs. Collection of peripheral blood (roughly 9 milliliters) was done using EDTA tubes. Germline V lookup: CDR1 SQVTM, CDR2 ANQGSEA. Trimming removed 2 bases at V and 4 bases at J, with 5 bases between. The length of the CDR3 is 11 residues. These data were likewise used in another study, on T cells in Graves' hyperthyroidism and ophthalmopathy. That paper notes: When ophthalmopathy did not progress within 18 months, Graves' hyperthyroidism was considered stable. Recently diagnosed hyperthyroidism of less than 2 months' duration affected patients aged 18 to 65. In making diagnoses, clinical symptoms, serum thyroxine and TRAb, thyroid ultrasound and orbital computed tomography were all used.

The sequencing here drew on peripheral blood mononuclear cells (PBMCs), taken at new diagnosis, from a patient treated with antithyroid drugs. The origin of this receptor is a woman between 40 and 55 years old with Graves disease. V gene TRBV29-1 combines with J gene TRBJ1-2; no firm D call. The CDR3: CSVEQTYGYTI. The CDR3 nucleotides read TGCAGCGTTGAACAGACCTATGGCTACACCATC.